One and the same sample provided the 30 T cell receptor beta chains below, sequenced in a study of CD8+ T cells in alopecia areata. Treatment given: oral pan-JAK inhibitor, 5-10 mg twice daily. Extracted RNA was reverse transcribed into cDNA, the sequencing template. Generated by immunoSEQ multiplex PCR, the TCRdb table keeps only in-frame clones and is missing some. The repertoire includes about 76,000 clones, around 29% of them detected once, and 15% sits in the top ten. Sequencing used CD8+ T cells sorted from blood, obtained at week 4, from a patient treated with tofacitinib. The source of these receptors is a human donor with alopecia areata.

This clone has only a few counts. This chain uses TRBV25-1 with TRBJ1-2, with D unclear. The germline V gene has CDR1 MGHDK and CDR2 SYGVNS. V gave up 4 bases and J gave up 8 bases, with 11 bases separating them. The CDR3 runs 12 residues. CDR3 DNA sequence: TGTGCCAGCAGTGGGAACGGGTACGGCTACACCTTC. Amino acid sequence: CASSGNGYGYTF.

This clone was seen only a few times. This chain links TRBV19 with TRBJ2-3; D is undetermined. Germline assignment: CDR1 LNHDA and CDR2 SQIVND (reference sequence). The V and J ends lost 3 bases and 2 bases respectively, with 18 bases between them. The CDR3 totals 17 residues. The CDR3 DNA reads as TGTGCCAGTAGTATCCTCGGACCGAATCCTCTCACAGATACGCAGTATTTT. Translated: CASSILGPNPLTDTQYF. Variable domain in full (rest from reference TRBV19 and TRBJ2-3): DGGITQSPKYLFRKEGQNVTLSCEQNLNHDAMYWYRQDPGQGLRLIYYSQIVNDFQKGDIAEGYSVSREKKESFPLTVTSAQKNPTAFYLCASSILGPNPLTDTQYFGPGTRLTVL.

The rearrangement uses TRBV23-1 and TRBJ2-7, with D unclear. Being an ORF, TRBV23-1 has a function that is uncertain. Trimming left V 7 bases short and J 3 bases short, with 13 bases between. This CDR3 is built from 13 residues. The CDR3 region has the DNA TGCGCCAGCAAGGGTTTCCCTTGCTACGAGCAGTACTTC. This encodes CASKGFPCYEQYF.

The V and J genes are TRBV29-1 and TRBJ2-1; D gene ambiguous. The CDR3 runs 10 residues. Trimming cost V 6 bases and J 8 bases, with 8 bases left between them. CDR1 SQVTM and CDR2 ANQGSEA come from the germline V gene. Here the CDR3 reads CSVTLYEQFF. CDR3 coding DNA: TGCAGCGTCACACTCTATGAGCAGTTCTTC.

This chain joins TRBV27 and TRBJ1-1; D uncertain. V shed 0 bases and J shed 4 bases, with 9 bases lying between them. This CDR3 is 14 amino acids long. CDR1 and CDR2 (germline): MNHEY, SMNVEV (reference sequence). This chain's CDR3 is CASSLSVSGTEAFF. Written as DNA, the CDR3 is TGTGCCAGCAGTTTATCAGTTTCGGGCACTGAAGCTTTCTTT.

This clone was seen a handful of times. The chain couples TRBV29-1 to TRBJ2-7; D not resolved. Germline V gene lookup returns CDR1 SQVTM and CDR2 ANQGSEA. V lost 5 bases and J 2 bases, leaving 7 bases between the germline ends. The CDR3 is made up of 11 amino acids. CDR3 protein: CSVRSPYEQYF. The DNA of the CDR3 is TGCAGCGTTCGGTCCCCCTACGAGCAGTACTTC.

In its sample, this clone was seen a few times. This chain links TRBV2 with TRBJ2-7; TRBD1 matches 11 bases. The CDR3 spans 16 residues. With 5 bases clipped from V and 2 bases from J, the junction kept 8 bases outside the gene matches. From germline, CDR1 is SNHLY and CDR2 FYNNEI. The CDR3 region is CASSKAGTGGAYEQYF. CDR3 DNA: TGTGCCAGCAGTAAGGCAGGGACAGGGGGTGCCTACGAGCAGTACTTC.

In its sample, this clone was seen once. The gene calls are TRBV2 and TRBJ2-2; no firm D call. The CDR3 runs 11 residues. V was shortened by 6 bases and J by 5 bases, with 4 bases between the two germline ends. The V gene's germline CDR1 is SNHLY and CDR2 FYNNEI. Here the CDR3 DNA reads TGTGCCAGCAGCATGACCGGGGAGCTGTTTTTT. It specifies CASSMTGELFF.

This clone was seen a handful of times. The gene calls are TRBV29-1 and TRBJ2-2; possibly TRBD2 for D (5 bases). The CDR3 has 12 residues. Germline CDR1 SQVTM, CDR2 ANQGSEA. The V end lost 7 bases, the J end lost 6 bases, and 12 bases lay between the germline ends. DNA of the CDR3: TGCAGCGCCCCACGAGGGTCCGGGGAGCTGTTTTTT. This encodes CSAPRGSGELFF.

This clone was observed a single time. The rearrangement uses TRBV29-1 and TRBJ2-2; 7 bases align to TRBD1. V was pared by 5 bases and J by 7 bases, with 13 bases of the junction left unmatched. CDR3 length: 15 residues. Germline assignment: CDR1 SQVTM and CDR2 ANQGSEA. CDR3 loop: CSVYPHDRAIGELFF. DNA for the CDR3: TGCAGCGTTTATCCCCATGACAGGGCGATCGGGGAGCTGTTTTTT.

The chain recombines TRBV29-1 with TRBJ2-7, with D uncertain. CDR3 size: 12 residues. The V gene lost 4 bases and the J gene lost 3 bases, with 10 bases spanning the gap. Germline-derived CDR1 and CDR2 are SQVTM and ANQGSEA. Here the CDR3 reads CSVGFTDYEQYF. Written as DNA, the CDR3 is TGCAGCGTTGGCTTTACAGACTACGAGCAGTACTTC.

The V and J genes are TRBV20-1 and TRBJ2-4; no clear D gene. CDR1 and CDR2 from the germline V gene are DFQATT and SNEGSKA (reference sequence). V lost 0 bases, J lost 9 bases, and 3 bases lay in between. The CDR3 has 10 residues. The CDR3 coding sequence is TGCAGTGCTAGAGATGGCATTCAGTACTTC. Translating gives CSARDGIQYF.

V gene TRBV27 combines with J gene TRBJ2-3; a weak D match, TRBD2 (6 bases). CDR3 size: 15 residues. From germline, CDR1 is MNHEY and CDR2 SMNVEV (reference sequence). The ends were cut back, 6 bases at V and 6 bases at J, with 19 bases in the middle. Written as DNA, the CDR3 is TGTGCCAGCAGCCCAGGGCCTAGCGAGAGGGATACGCAGTATTTT. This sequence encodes CASSPGPSERDTQYF.

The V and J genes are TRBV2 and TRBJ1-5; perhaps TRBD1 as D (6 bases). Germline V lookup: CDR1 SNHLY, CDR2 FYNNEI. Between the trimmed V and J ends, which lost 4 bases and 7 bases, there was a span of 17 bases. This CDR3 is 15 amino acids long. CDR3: CASSARGRGEQPQHF. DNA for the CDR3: TGTGCCAGCAGTGCGCGGGGGCGCGGGGAACAGCCCCAGCATTTT.

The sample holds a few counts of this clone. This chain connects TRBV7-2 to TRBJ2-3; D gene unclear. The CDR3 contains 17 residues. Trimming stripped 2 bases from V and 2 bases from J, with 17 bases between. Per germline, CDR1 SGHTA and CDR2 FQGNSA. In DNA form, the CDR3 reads TGTGCCAGCAGCTTAAGGCTGGTCCAAACCAACACAGATACGCAGTATTTT. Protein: CASSLRLVQTNTDTQYF. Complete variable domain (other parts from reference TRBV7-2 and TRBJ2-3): GAGVSQSPSNKVTEKGKDVELRCDPISGHTALYWYRQSLGQGLEFLIYFQGNSAPDKSGLPSDRFSAERTGGSVSTLTIQRTQQEDSAVYLCASSLRLVQTNTDTQYFGPGTRLTVL.

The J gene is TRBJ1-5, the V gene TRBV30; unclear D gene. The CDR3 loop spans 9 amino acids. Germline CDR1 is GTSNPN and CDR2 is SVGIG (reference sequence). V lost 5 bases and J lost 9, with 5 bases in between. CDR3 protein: CAWCGPQHF. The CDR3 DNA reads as TGTGCCTGGTGCGGGCCCCAGCATTTT.

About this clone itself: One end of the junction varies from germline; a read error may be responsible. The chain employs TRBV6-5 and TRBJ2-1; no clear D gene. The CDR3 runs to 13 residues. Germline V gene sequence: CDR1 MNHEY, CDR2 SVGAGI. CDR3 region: CASSFYSYNKQFF. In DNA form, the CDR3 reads TGTGCCAGCAGTTTCTACTCCTACAATAAGCAGTTCTTC.

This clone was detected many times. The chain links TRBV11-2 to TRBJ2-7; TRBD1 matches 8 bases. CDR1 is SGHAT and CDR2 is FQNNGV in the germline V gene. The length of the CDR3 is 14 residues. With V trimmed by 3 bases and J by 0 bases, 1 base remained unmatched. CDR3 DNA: TGTGCCAGCAGCTTCGGGACAGGCTCCTACGAGCAGTACTTC. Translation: CASSFGTGSYEQYF. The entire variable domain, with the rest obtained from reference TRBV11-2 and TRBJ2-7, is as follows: EAGVAQSPRYKIIEKRQSVAFWCNPISGHATLYWYQQILGQGPKLLIQFQNNGVVDDSQLPKDRFSAERLKGVDSTLKIQPAKLEDSAVYLCASSFGTGSYEQYFGPGTRLTVT.

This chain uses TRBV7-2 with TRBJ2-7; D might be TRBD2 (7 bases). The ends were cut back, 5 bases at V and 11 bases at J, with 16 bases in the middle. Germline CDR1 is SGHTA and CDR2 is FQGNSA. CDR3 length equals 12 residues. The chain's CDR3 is CASSSPGGLKYF. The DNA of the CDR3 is TGTGCCAGCAGCAGCCCCGGGGGGCTGAAGTACTTC.

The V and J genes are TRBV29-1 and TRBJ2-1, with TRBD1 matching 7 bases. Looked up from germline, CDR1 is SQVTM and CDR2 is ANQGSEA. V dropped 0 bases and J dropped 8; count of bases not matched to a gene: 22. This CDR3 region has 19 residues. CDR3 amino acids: CSVEDPADRDKAPAHEQFF. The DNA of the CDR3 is TGCAGCGTTGAAGACCCTGCTGACAGGGACAAAGCTCCTGCCCATGAGCAGTTCTTC.

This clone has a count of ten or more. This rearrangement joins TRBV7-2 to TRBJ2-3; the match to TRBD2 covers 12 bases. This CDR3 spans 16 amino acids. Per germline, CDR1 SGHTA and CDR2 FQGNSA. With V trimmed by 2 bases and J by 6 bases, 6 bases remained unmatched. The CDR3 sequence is CASSLRTSGIVDTQYF. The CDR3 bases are TGTGCCAGCAGCTTAAGGACTAGCGGGATTGTGGATACGCAGTATTTT.

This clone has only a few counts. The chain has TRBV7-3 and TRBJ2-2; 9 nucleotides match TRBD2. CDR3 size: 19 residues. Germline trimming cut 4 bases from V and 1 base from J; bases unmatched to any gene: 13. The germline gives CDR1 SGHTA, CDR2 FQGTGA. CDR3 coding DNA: TGTGCCAGCAGCTCCAATGGGGTGATGACTAGCGGGAACACCGGGGAGCTGTTTTTT. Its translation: CASSSNGVMTSGNTGELFF.

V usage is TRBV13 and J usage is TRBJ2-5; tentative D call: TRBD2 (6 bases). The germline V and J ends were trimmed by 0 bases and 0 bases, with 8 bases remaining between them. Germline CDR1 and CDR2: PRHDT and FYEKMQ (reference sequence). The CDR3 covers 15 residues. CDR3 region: CASSLGGGHQETQYF. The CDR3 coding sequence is TGTGCCAGCAGCTTAGGCGGAGGGCACCAAGAGACCCAGTACTTC.

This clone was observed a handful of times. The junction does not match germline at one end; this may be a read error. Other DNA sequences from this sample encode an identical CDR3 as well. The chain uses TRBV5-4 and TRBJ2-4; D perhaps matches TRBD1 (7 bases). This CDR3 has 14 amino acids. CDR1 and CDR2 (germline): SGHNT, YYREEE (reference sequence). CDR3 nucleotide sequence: TGCGCCAGCAGCTTAGACCAGGGGGGAAACATTCAGTACTTC. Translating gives CASSLDQGGNIQYF.

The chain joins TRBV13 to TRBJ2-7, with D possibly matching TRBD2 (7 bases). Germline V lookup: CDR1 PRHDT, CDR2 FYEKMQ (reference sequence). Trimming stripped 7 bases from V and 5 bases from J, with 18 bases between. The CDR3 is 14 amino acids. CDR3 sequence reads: CASTPGGLIDEQYF. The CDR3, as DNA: TGTGCCAGCACCCCGGGGGGCCTGATAGACGAGCAGTACTTC.

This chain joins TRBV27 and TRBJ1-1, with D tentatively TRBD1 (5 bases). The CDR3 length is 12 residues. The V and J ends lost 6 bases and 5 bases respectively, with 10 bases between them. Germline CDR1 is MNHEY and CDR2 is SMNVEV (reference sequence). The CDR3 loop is CASRTGGTEAFF. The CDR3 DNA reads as TGTGCCAGCAGGACGGGGGGGACTGAAGCTTTCTTT.

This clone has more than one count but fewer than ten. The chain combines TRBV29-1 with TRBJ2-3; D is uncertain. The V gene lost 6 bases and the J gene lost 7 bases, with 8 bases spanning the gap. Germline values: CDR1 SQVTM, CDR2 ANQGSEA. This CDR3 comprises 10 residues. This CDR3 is CSVLRYTQYF. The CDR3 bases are TGCAGCGTACTCAGATATACGCAGTATTTT.

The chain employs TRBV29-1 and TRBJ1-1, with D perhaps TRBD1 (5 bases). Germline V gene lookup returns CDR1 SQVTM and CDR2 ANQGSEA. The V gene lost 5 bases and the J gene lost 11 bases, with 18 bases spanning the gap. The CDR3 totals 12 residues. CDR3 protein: CSVFTGGTRAFF. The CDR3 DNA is TGCAGCGTTTTCACAGGTGGGACGAGGGCTTTCTTT. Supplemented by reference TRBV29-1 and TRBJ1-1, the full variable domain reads SAVISQKPSRDICQRGTSLTIQCQVDSQVTMMFWYRQQPGQSLTLIATANQGSEATYESGFVIDKFPISRPNLTFSTLTVSNMSPEDSSIYLCSVFTGGTRAFFGQGTRLTVV.

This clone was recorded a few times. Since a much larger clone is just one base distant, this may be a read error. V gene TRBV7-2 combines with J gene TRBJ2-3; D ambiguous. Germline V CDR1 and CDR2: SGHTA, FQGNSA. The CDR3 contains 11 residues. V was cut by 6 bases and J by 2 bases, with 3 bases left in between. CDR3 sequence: CASSDTDTQYF. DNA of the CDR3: TGTGCCAGCAGTGACACAGATACGCAGTATTTT.

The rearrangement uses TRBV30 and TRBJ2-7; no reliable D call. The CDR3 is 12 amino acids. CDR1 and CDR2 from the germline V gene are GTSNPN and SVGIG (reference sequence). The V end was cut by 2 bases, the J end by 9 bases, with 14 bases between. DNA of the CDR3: TGTGCCTGGAGTCTACCTCCCTTAGGGCAGTACTTC. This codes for CAWSLPPLGQYF. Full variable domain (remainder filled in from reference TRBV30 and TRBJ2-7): SQTIHQWPATLVQPVGSPLSLECTVEGTSNPNLYWYRQAAGRGLQLLFYSVGIGQISSEVPQNLSASRPQDRQFILSSKKLLLSDSGFYLCAWSLPPLGQYFGPGTRLTVT.